Reported below is one T cell receptor (beta chain). How the authors handled the data: Estimation of nucleated cell counts was performed using reference gene primer amplification. Using immunoSEQ multiplex PCR, the repertoire was profiled, and TCRdb retains in-frame clones only, with some absent. V, J and clone size are taken as reported in that table, and D and trimming were inferred from the DNA itself. Among tens of thousands of clones listed, roughly 90% were seen once. The ends were cut back, 0 bases at V and 8 bases at J, with 16 bases in the middle. The CDR3 runs 15 residues. Germline CDR1 reads MNHNS; CDR2 reads SASEGT. These data belong to a study of blood T cell repertoires in COVID-19. As for the study in general: Material from acute and convalescent COVID-19 was sourced from the United States, Italy and Spain. From T cells, B-cell-depleted T cells, or PBMCs came the material, which was cDNA or gDNA.

The receptor was isolated from a man aged 50-60 years with acute or convalescent COVID-19. Source material: peripheral blood. The rearrangement uses TRBV6-1 and TRBJ1-2, with D possibly matching TRBD1 (6 bases). CDR3 DNA: TGTGCCAGCAGTGAAGCGGACGGTGAAGGGGGAGGCTACACCTTC. This encodes CASSEADGEGGGYTF.